This note documents a single T cell receptor (beta chain) sequence. This entry belongs to a study of blood T cell repertoires in COVID-19. Turning to the study itself: The samples span acute and convalescent COVID-19 from the United States, Italy and Spain. The cDNA or gDNA used as material had been derived from T cells, B-cell-depleted T cells, or PBMCs.

Per the original data handling: From reference gene primer amplification, estimates of nucleated cell counts were derived. Profiled with immunoSEQ multiplex PCR; TCRdb holds only in-frame clones, not every one. That table gives V, J and clone size, and the DNA gave D and trimming. The sample records 650,000 to 800,000 clones, 85% to 90% being singletons. V trimming: 6 bases; J trimming: 0 bases; junction bases outside the gene matches: 7. From germline, CDR1 is LNHDA and CDR2 SQIVND (reference sequence). The CDR3 is 15 residues long. The material sequenced was peripheral blood. The receptor comes from a woman younger than 30 with acute or convalescent COVID-19. The chain employs TRBV19 and TRBJ2-7, with TRBD1 identical over 8 bases. The CDR3 DNA is TGTGCCAGTAGGAGACAGGGGCGACTCTCCTACGAGCAGTACTTC. This codes for CASRRQGRLSYEQYF.